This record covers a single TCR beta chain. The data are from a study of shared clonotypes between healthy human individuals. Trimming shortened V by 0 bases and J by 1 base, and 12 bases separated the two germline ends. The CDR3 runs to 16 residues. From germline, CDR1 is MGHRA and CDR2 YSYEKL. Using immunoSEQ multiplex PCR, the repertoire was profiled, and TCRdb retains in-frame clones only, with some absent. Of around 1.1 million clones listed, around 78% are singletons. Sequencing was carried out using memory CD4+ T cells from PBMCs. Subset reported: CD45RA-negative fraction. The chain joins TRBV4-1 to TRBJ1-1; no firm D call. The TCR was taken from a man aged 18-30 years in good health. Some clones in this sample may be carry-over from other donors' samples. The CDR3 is CASSQDPRARNTEAFF. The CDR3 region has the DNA TGCGCCAGCAGCCAAGATCCGAGGGCGCGGAACACTGAAGCTTTCTTT.